The 27 T cell receptor beta chains presented below share a single source sample, sequenced in a study of blood T cell repertoires in COVID-19. Data came from immunoSEQ multiplex PCR; TCRdb stores just in-frame clones and leaves some out. The data show 260,000 or so clones, around 89% seen once. Material: PBMCs or T cells enriched from blood (not recorded which). All receptors derive from a woman aged 40 to 50 with acute COVID-19.

The chain couples TRBV3-1 (or the pseudogene TRBV3-2) to TRBJ2-1; D is perhaps TRBD2 (6 bases). The germline CDR1 and CDR2 sequences are LGHDT and YNNKEL (reference sequence). The germline V and J ends were trimmed by 5 bases and 3 bases, with 14 bases remaining between them. The CDR3 totals 15 residues. Here the CDR3 DNA reads TGTGCCAGCAGCACTCCTAGCGAAAACTACAATGAGCAGTTCTTC. It specifies CASSTPSENYNEQFF.

The chain carries TRBV24-1 and TRBJ2-1; 8 positions agree with TRBD2. Losses at the gene ends were 3 bases for V and 0 bases for J; bases not matched to a gene: 9. Germline CDR1 reads KGHDR; CDR2 reads SFDVKD. The CDR3 runs 18 residues. The chain's CDR3 is CATSDQRPGLGSYNEQFF. CDR3 coding DNA: TGTGCCACCAGTGATCAAAGACCGGGACTAGGCTCCTACAATGAGCAGTTCTTC.

The V call is TRBV2, the J call TRBJ1-2; weak D call: TRBD1 (5 bases). The CDR3 consists of 12 residues. Germline CDR1 is SNHLY and CDR2 is FYNNEI. V shed 6 bases and J shed 8 bases, with 13 bases lying between them. CDR3 amino acids: CASRDDRGGYTF. The CDR3 coding sequence is TGTGCCAGCAGAGACGACAGAGGAGGCTACACCTTC.

The chain carries TRBV29-1 and TRBJ1-5; D remains unclear. Germline CDR1 is SQVTM and CDR2 is ANQGSEA. The V gene lost 2 bases and the J gene lost 6 bases, with 14 bases spanning the gap. The CDR3 totals 14 residues. The CDR3 sequence is CSVESGFSGQPQHF. DNA of the CDR3: TGCAGCGTTGAATCCGGGTTCTCCGGTCAGCCCCAGCATTTT.

The rearrangement links TRBV9 to TRBJ1-3; 7 bases are a match to TRBD1. The ends lost 0 bases at V and 7 bases at J; junction bases unmatched: 7. The CDR3 is 15 amino acids. Germline CDR1 SGDLS, CDR2 YYNGEE. In nucleotides, the CDR3 is TGTGCCAGCAGCGTAGCCGGAACAGGGGTGAACACCATATATTTT. It translates to CASSVAGTGVNTIYF.

Details on this clone: The same CDR3 is also encoded by other DNA sequences in this sample. The chain recombines TRBV4-3 with TRBJ1-1, with D perhaps matching TRBD1 (5 bases). Trimming left V 2 bases short and J 1 base short, with 8 bases between. The CDR3 extends over 14 amino acids. Germline V gene lookup returns CDR1 LGHNA and CDR2 YSLEER. This CDR3 is CASSQTTENTEAFF. In DNA, the CDR3 is TGCGCCAGCAGCCAAACGACAGAGAACACTGAAGCTTTCTTT.

The chain links TRBV6-1 to TRBJ2-7, with TRBD1 matching over 9 bases. After removal of 2 bases from V and 2 bases from J, the junction contained 4 bases not matched to a gene. Germline V gene sequence: CDR1 MNHNS, CDR2 SASEGT. The CDR3 totals 15 residues. The CDR3 is CASSETGTGTYEQYV. As DNA, the CDR3 is TGTGCCAGCAGTGAAACCGGGACAGGGACCTACGAGCAGTACGTC.

The chain combines TRBV10-2 with TRBJ2-3, with 8 bases lining up with TRBD2. CDR3 length: 16 residues. Germline V CDR1 and CDR2: WSHSY, SAAADI. The V segment lost 3 bases and the J segment 2 bases; nucleotides outside the gene matches: 7. This CDR3 reads CASSDWIAGPTDTQYF. The CDR3, as DNA: TGCGCCAGCAGTGATTGGATAGCGGGGCCCACAGATACGCAGTATTTT.

This clone turned up a few times. The chain links TRBV10-3 to TRBJ2-1; 11 bases agree with TRBD2. This CDR3 has 16 residues. The ends lost 3 bases at V and 12 bases at J; junction bases unmatched: 13. CDR1 ENHRY and CDR2 SYGVKD come from the germline V gene. The DNA of the CDR3 is TGTGCCATCAGTGACACGGGACTAGCGGAAGGACGGTGGCAGTTCTTC. The encoded protein is CAISDTGLAEGRWQFF.

V is TRBV4-3 and J is TRBJ1-3; 8 bases are a match to TRBD1. The CDR3 loop spans 17 amino acids. With 0 bases clipped from V and 2 bases from J, the junction kept 6 bases outside the gene matches. Germline V lookup: CDR1 LGHNA, CDR2 YSLEER. The CDR3 region is CASSQERGTGAGNTIYF. In DNA, the CDR3 is TGCGCCAGCAGCCAAGAGCGTGGGACAGGTGCTGGAAACACCATATATTTT.

The rearrangement uses TRBV2 and TRBJ1-2; 9 bases agree with TRBD1. CDR3 length: 18 residues. V trimming: 3 bases; J trimming: 3 bases; junction bases outside the gene matches: 14. CDR1 and CDR2 from the germline V gene are SNHLY and FYNNEI. The CDR3: CASSEFQDRGTSYYGYTF. In DNA form, the CDR3 reads TGTGCCAGCAGTGAGTTTCAGGACAGGGGTACCTCCTACTATGGCTACACCTTC.

This clone appeared a single time. The chain uses TRBV28 and TRBJ1-1; D perhaps matches TRBD1 (5 bases). The CDR3 spans 16 residues. Trimming pared 6 bases from V and 6 bases from J, leaving 23 bases between. Germline values: CDR1 MDHEN, CDR2 SYDVKM. Here the CDR3 reads CASSNDNPWGRPEAFF. CDR3 DNA sequence: TGTGCCAGCAGCAACGACAACCCTTGGGGGAGGCCTGAAGCTTTCTTT.

This clone has just one count. The rearrangement uses TRBV13 and TRBJ1-2; D might be TRBD1 (5 bases). Trimming took off 5 bases at V and 4 bases at J, with 8 bases between the two ends. The CDR3 runs to 12 residues. Germline CDR1 reads PRHDT; CDR2 reads FYEKMQ (reference sequence). The CDR3 DNA is TGTGCCAGCAGCAGGCAGGGCTATGGCTACACCTTC. Amino acids: CASSRQGYGYTF. The variable domain in full, completed from reference TRBV13 and TRBJ1-2, reads AAGVIQSPRHLIKEKRETATLKCYPIPRHDTVYWYQQGPGQDPQFLISFYEKMQSDKGSIPDRFSAQQFSDYHSELNMSSLELGDSALYFCASSRQGYGYTFGSGTRLTVV.

The J gene is TRBJ1-2, the V gene TRBV28, with D maybe TRBD1 (6 bases). From germline, CDR1 is MDHEN and CDR2 SYDVKM. The CDR3 runs 14 residues. V was shortened by 2 bases and J by 0 bases, with 7 bases between the two germline ends. CDR3 DNA sequence: TGTGCCAGCAGTTTAACAGGGACTAACTATGGCTACACCTTC. Amino acid sequence: CASSLTGTNYGYTF.

This chain uses TRBV30 with TRBJ2-1; D not certain. The germline gives CDR1 GTSNPN, CDR2 SVGIG (reference sequence). Deletions cut 0 bases from V and 7 bases from J, with 13 bases between. There are 14 residues in the CDR3. CDR3 region: CAWSVWRLGNEQFF. CDR3 DNA: TGTGCCTGGAGTGTATGGCGGTTAGGTAATGAGCAGTTCTTC.

This chain connects TRBV5-4 to TRBJ1-1, with D uncertain. V was trimmed by 1 base and J by 4 bases, leaving 8 bases between them. Germline CDR1 is SGHNT and CDR2 is YYREEE (reference sequence). The CDR3 is made up of 13 amino acids. Here the CDR3 DNA reads TGTGCCAGCAGCTTGTTCCAGGTCACTGAAGCTTTCTTT. Its protein is CASSLFQVTEAFF.

The rearrangement uses TRBV10-3 and TRBJ1-1, with 8 bases aligning to TRBD1. V dropped 4 bases and J dropped 6; count of bases not matched to a gene: 7. The CDR3 has 14 residues. Germline V gene sequence: CDR1 ENHRY, CDR2 SYGVKD. CDR3 amino acids: CAISGTGQGPEAFF. CDR3 in DNA: TGTGCCATCAGTGGAACTGGACAGGGACCTGAAGCTTTCTTT.

This rearrangement joins TRBV7-2 to TRBJ2-5, with no clear D. Trimming took off 2 bases at V and 4 bases at J, with 8 bases between the two ends. The germline CDR1 and CDR2 sequences are SGHTA and FQGNSA. CDR3 size: 13 residues. CDR3 coding DNA: TGTGCCAGCAGCTTACAGACGGGAGAGACCCAGTACTTC. It specifies CASSLQTGETQYF. The entire variable domain, with the rest obtained from reference TRBV7-2 and TRBJ2-5, is as follows: GAGVSQSPSNKVTEKGKDVELRCDPISGHTALYWYRQSLGQGLEFLIYFQGNSAPDKSGLPSDRFSAERTGGSVSTLTIQRTQQEDSAVYLCASSLQTGETQYFGPGTRLLVL.

The chain combines TRBV27 with TRBJ2-6; 7 nucleotides agree with TRBD1. Germline CDR1 MNHEY, CDR2 SMNVEV (reference sequence). Trimming took 3 bases from V and 2 from J; bases not matched to a gene: 7. This CDR3 is 17 amino acids long. CDR3 in DNA: TGTGCCAGCAGTTTCGCCGAGGGGGCCCCTGGGGCCAACGTCCTGACTTTC. Its protein product is CASSFAEGAPGANVLTF.

V gene TRBV18 combines with J gene TRBJ1-5, with TRBD1 matching 8 bases. Germline V gene lookup returns CDR1 KGHSH and CDR2 LQKENI. The length of the CDR3 is 14 residues. The ends lost 3 bases at V and 6 bases at J; junction bases unmatched: 4. The CDR3 loop reads CASSPDRDGQPQHF. The CDR3 coding sequence is TGTGCCAGCTCACCGGACAGGGATGGTCAGCCCCAGCATTTT.

The CDR3 coding sequence is TGTGCCAGCAGTTTTATTAGCGAGAAAAACCAAGAGACCCAGTACTTC. Translating it yields CASSFISEKNQETQYF. The rearrangement links TRBV28 to TRBJ2-5; possible D gene TRBD2, 5 bases. The CDR3 is 16 amino acids. The germline CDR1 and CDR2 sequences are MDHEN and SYDVKM. V shed 3 bases and J shed 0 bases, with 14 bases lying between them.

V gene TRBV18 combines with J gene TRBJ1-2; D remains ambiguous. Germline V gene sequence: CDR1 KGHSH, CDR2 LQKENI. Trimming took 0 bases from V and 5 from J, leaving 10 bases between them. The CDR3 length is 14 residues. CDR3 sequence reads: CASSPPELQYGYTF. Written as DNA, the CDR3 is TGTGCCAGCTCACCACCGGAGCTCCAGTATGGCTACACCTTC.

This clone was counted a few times. V is TRBV25-1 and J is TRBJ1-4; D remains ambiguous. The CDR3 extends over 14 amino acids. Germline V gene lookup returns CDR1 MGHDK and CDR2 SYGVNS. The germline V and J ends were trimmed by 8 bases and 5 bases, with 15 bases remaining between them. CDR3 in amino acids: CASGGRFGNEKLFF. The DNA of the CDR3 is TGTGCCAGCGGAGGAAGGTTCGGCAATGAAAAACTGTTTTTT.

This clone was seen more than once but under ten times. This chain connects TRBV6-5 to TRBJ2-1; TRBD2 aligns across 10 bases. The trim removed 0 bases at V and 8 bases at J, leaving 7 bases unmatched. CDR3 length: 16 amino acids. Looked up from germline, CDR1 is MNHEY and CDR2 is SVGAGI. The CDR3 DNA follows: TGTGCCAGCAGTTACTCCAAGGCTAGCGGGAGCTATGAGCAGTTCTTC. Translated: CASSYSKASGSYEQFF.

The V gene is TRBV6-5, the J gene TRBJ1-2; 7 bases align to TRBD1. With V trimmed by 0 bases and J by 4 bases, 5 bases remained unmatched. Germline lookup yields CDR1 MNHEY and CDR2 SVGAGI. This CDR3 contains 15 residues. CDR3 sequence (DNA): TGTGCCAGCAGTTACTCCGGGACAGAAATCTATGGCTACACCTTC. Translating gives CASSYSGTEIYGYTF.

This chain links TRBV7-8 with TRBJ2-7; 10 bases line up with TRBD1. CDR3 length equals 16 residues. V gave up 3 bases and J gave up 2 bases; unmatched junction bases: 7. Looked up from germline, CDR1 is SGHVS and CDR2 is FQNEAQ. This CDR3 reads CASSFPRDRGTYEQYF. Here the CDR3 DNA reads TGTGCCAGCAGCTTTCCCCGGGACAGGGGAACCTACGAGCAGTACTTC.

CDR3 sequence (DNA): TGTGCCAGCAGCCAAGAGGAAAGCGGGAGGTTTTTGTGGGGGTACCACCATTCCTACAATGAGCAGTTCTTC. As protein: CASSQEESGRFLWGYHHSYNEQFF. The V and J genes are TRBV3-1 (or the pseudogene TRBV3-2) and TRBJ2-1, with TRBD2 matching over 9 bases. The CDR3 is 24 amino acids. Germline loops: CDR1 LGHDT, CDR2 YNNKEL (reference sequence). With 0 bases clipped from V and 1 base from J, the junction kept 25 bases outside the gene matches.